The 4 T cell receptor beta chains listed next were all sequenced from one sample in a study of a mutant IDH1 vaccine in newly diagnosed glioma. Described time point: week 47, end of study. A single vaccine dose contained 300 ug of mutant IDH1 20-mer peptide, and topical imiquimod was used with it. These TCRs' antigens remain unknown. The protocol was immunoSEQ multiplex PCR, while the TCRdb copy is restricted to in-frame clones and leaves out a portion. The sample lists tens of thousands of clones; 84% were seen once. Material: PBMCs, obtained from a glioma patient whose treatment included an IDH1 peptide vaccine. The receptor source for this set is a man aged 25-45 years with glioma.

This sequence joins TRBV25-1 and TRBJ1-4, with TRBD1 identical over 7 bases. The germline V gene encodes CDR1 MGHDK and CDR2 SYGVNS. There are 18 residues in the CDR3. The V and J ends lost 1 base and 4 bases, in that order; junction bases with no gene match: 12. The CDR3 bases are TGTGCCAGCAGTGAATCTGATAGGGAAACAGGGGATAATGAAAAACTGTTTTTT. It codes for CASSESDRETGDNEKLFF.

This chain joins TRBV19 and TRBJ2-1; the D gene could be TRBD1 or TRBD2 (7 bases each). Trimming stripped 1 base from V and 8 bases from J, with 18 bases between. Germline V gene lookup returns CDR1 LNHDA and CDR2 SQIVND (reference sequence). The CDR3 totals 16 residues. The CDR3 region has the DNA TGTGCCAGTAGTATAGGGAACAGGGGAGGGATCGATGAGCAGTTCTTC. This gives the protein CASSIGNRGGIDEQFF.

The chain joins TRBV19 to TRBJ1-1, with TRBD1 identical over 7 bases. J gave up 0 bases and V 10 bases, and 5 bases lay outside the gene matches. CDR1 and CDR2 (germline): LNHDA, SQIVND (reference sequence). There are 13 residues in the CDR3. The CDR3 DNA reads TGTGCCACCTCGGGACAGATGAACACTGAAGCTTTCTTT. As protein: CATSGQMNTEAFF.

The rearrangement links TRBV4-1 to TRBJ2-3; 8 nucleotides match TRBD1. The CDR3 has 13 residues. V trimming: 7 bases; J trimming: 1 base; junction bases outside the gene matches: 1. Germline V CDR1 and CDR2: MGHRA, YSYEKL. The CDR3 region is CASKDRGTDTQYF. As DNA, the CDR3 is TGCGCCAGCAAGGACAGGGGCACAGATACGCAGTATTTT.